This TCR beta chain stems from a study of low-dose radiotherapy and immunotherapy resistance in tumors. Study at large: Per fraction, Cohort 1 was given 0.5 Gy every 2 weeks, for a total of 6.5 Gy. Treatment of Cohort 2 consisted of 1 Gy per fraction every two weeks, amounting to 13 Gy over 26 weeks.

Time point defined: before trial treatment. Eligibility required advanced solid tumors lacking tumor-infiltrating lymphocytes. This clonotype was found once. The CDR3 loop spans 14 amino acids. V dropped 5 bases and J dropped 7; count of bases not matched to a gene: 9. Germline V gene lookup returns CDR1 SGHRS and CDR2 YFSETQ. Primers targeting TRAV and TRBV primed first-strand cDNA, covering alpha and beta chains. Using a constant-region primer together with a V-primer adapter, TCRs were subjected to 20 PCR cycles of amplification. Each CDR3 protein gets one entry after TCRdb re-called the reads with MiXCR. The table lists 65,000 to 95,000 distinct CDR3 sequences, over 15% of them singletons.

This chain uses TRBV5-1 with TRBJ2-1; 7 positions match TRBD1. Sequenced material: PBMCs, taken before treatment. The receptor comes from a male donor with prostate cancer. The CDR3 DNA sequence: TGCGCCAGCAGTCCTACGATACAGGGGAATGAGCAGTTCTTC. Encoded protein: CASSPTIQGNEQFF.